This passage covers 8 T cell receptor beta chains from one sample sequenced in a study of blood T cell repertoires in COVID-19. Sequencing was performed with immunoSEQ multiplex PCR; in TCRdb, only in-frame clones are kept and a portion is missing. This repertoire shows roughly 150,000 clones, about four fifths found once; its top ten account for about 2.5%. Sequenced sample: peripheral blood. These receptors were collected from a woman at least 80 years old with COVID-19, enrolled during active disease.

The chain has TRBV10-3 and TRBJ2-1; TRBD1 matches 8 bases. Germline V gene sequence: CDR1 ENHRY, CDR2 SYGVKD. V was clipped by 4 bases and J by 4 bases; unmatched bases: 6. The CDR3 covers 15 residues. CDR3: CAISATGGSYNEQFF. The DNA of the CDR3 is TGTGCCATCAGTGCAACAGGGGGGTCGTACAATGAGCAGTTCTTC.

The chain joins TRBV6-5 to TRBJ1-5; TRBD1 matches 8 bases. The CDR3 extends over 15 amino acids. V dropped 6 bases and J dropped 6; count of bases not matched to a gene: 10. Germline CDR1 reads MNHEY; CDR2 reads SVGAGI. The CDR3 reads CASRQIGTGGQPQHF. The CDR3 region has the DNA TGTGCCAGCAGACAGATCGGGACAGGAGGTCAGCCCCAGCATTTT.

V gene TRBV5-1 combines with J gene TRBJ1-2; TRBD1 agrees at 9 bases. The CDR3 consists of 14 residues. After removal of 0 bases from V and 6 bases from J, the junction contained 3 bases not matched to a gene. The germline V gene encodes CDR1 SGHRS and CDR2 YFSETQ. Here the CDR3 reads CASSLVGQGDGYTF. The CDR3 nucleotides read TGCGCCAGCAGCTTGGTGGGACAGGGTGATGGCTACACCTTC.

This clone was detected once. This chain uses TRBV6-2 or TRBV6-3 with TRBJ2-7; 8 bases align to TRBD2. The CDR3 runs 14 residues. Germline lookup yields CDR1 MNHEY and CDR2 SVGEGT. V was clipped by 5 bases and J by 5 bases; unmatched bases: 8. CDR3 residues: CASSPGGGRHEQYF. CDR3 nucleotide sequence: TGTGCCAGCAGTCCCGGGGGGGGAAGGCACGAGCAGTACTTC.

This sequence joins TRBV25-1 and TRBJ2-1; 10 nucleotides line up with TRBD2. CDR1 and CDR2 (germline): MGHDK, SYGVNS. The CDR3 sequence is 16 residues long. The V segment lost 3 bases and the J segment 6 bases; nucleotides outside the gene matches: 8. As DNA, the CDR3 is TGTGCCAGCAGTGACCCCCTTAGCGGGGGGTCCAATGAGCAGTTCTTC. This encodes CASSDPLSGGSNEQFF.

The V call is TRBV7-2, the J call TRBJ1-1, with 9 bases lining up with TRBD1. V dropped 3 bases and J dropped 3; count of bases not matched to a gene: 5. Germline V lookup: CDR1 SGHTA, CDR2 FQGNSA. This CDR3 has 15 amino acids. The CDR3 DNA reads as TGTGCCAGCAGCTTTACAGGGGGCTGGGACACTGAAGCTTTCTTT. The encoded protein is CASSFTGGWDTEAFF.

This clone was counted a few times. The chain recombines TRBV10-3 with TRBJ1-4; TRBD1 matches 7 bases. Germline-derived CDR1 and CDR2 are ENHRY and SYGVKD. Unmatched junction bases numbered 18, after V lost 5 bases and J lost 3 bases. The CDR3 consists of 19 residues. The CDR3 protein is CAISMTGLGGSRANEKLFF. CDR3 bases: TGTGCCATCAGTATGACAGGGTTAGGAGGGTCTCGGGCTAATGAAAAACTGTTTTTT.

The rearrangement joins TRBV7-2 to TRBJ2-5; 12 nucleotides match TRBD2. Per the germline V gene, CDR1 is SGHTA and CDR2 is FQGNSA. Germline trimming cut 4 bases from V and 7 bases from J; bases unmatched to any gene: 10. This CDR3 has 16 amino acids. The CDR3 DNA reads as TGTGCCAGCAGCTCTTTAACTAGCGGGGGGCCCGGGACCCAGTACTTC. It encodes CASSSLTSGGPGTQYF.